This TCR beta chain was identified during a study of regulatory T cells in long-lasting Graves disease. Trimming removed 4 bases at V and 0 bases at J, with 17 bases between. The CDR3 spans 17 residues. Per germline, CDR1 SNHLY and CDR2 FYNNEI. This clonotype was seen repeatedly, ten times or more. Time point: newly diagnosed GD, antithyroid drugs for less than 3 months. There was RNA extracted from PBMCs, and the TCR library was made from it. Libraries of TCR beta came from iRepertoire HTBI primers plus Arm-PCR of CDR3 regions. One entry per CDR3 protein, called by TCRdb with MiXCR from the multiplex PCR reads. The sample contains about 560,000 distinct CDR3 sequences, 15% to 20% of which appear only once. Another study also made use of these data, one on T cells in Graves' hyperthyroidism and ophthalmopathy. From that report: Researchers barred patients who had uncontrolled infection, other autoimmune disease, pregnancy or lactation. TCR CDR3 underwent first-round RT-PCR with the HTBI primer set. The blood repertoire included most of the expanded thyroid clonotypes above 0.001.

This receptor was obtained from a man aged 18 to 30 with Graves disease. This specimen consisted of peripheral blood mononuclear cells (PBMCs), obtained at new diagnosis, from a patient treated with antithyroid drugs. V is TRBV2 and J is TRBJ2-3; possibly TRBD2 for D (6 bases). The CDR3 sequence: CASSGRGRSTSTDTQYF. As DNA, the CDR3 is TGTGCCAGCAGTGGTCGAGGGAGGTCCACTAGCACAGATACGCAGTATTTT.